The entry below describes one T cell receptor (beta chain). Its antigen is still unknown. Base qualities were left out, and no much larger clone turns up one base away. The sample's time point, from its label and the paper: week 3, after first cycle of checkpoint inhibitor. Blood samples were taken before treatment (T0) and at week 3 (W3), following the first cycle of checkpoint blockade. Except for a couple of patients with rapid clinical progression, response was assessed 12 weeks after the first infusion by RECIST 1.1; disease control meant complete response, partial response or stable disease. Any patient who had received prior systemic cancer treatment, was on concomitant immunosuppressant therapy or had synchronous other active malignancies was excluded. Both bulk PBMC and plasma cell-free DNA were sequenced for TCR beta so that circulating cells and T cell turnover could be tracked. Lymphoprep and SepMate tubes were used to isolate PBMC from blood, and red cell lysis was then performed. QIAamp DNA Blood Mini kits were used to extract DNA from PBMC and sorted T cell subsets.

The sample originates from a study of blood T cell dynamics during melanoma immunotherapy (dated by TCRdb to 2018 to 2020). With regard to the full study: All patients had metastatic melanoma and were given first-line pembrolizumab or nivolumab plus ipilimumab as standard of care in the United Kingdom. To find early correlates of response, the study profiled the peripheral T cell receptor repertoires of patients with metastatic melanoma both before and after one cycle of checkpoint inhibitor therapy. The training cohort was made up of consecutive patients, while a further independent group of patients from the same centre was pooled to form an external validation set. Beyond this particular receptor, the publication reports: A bifurcated reorganization of the PBMC repertoire at W3, with increased clonality or increased diversity, was observed in patients who later achieved disease control, unlike in progressors. Whether the T cell clones behind the repertoire changes were melanoma-specific or instead reflected general immune activation was something the study could not determine. The relatively small sample size was recognized as a factor that could limit how well the results generalize.

For every bulk PBMC sample, a fixed 350 ng of DNA was loaded. TCR beta CDR3 sequences were amplified from genomic DNA using the immunoSEQ TCRb Assay kit according to manufacturer instructions. The KAPA Library Quantification Kit for Illumina platforms was used to quantify pooled libraries by qPCR. Pooled libraries were clustered at 0.6-1.1 pM and sequenced on an Illumina NextSeq 500. As for the authors' bioinformatics: TCR data were analyzed using immunoSEQ ANALYZER and the R LymphoSeq package. A rearrangement efficiency score was calculated as productive divided by the sum of productive and non-productive CDR3 sequences. Within each patient, timepoints were compared pairwise for clonality, measured with the Gini coefficient, and for diversity, measured with the Renyi index at alpha=1. In LymphoSeq, clonal relatedness was computed using an edit distance of 3, and repertoire similarity was computed using the Bhattacharyya coefficient. To classify response, a linear discriminant analysis based on week-3 changes in clonality and diversity was built with the R MASS and caret packages. This is the immuneACCESS table as TCRdb keeps it, with only in-frame sequences that have V and J called. A part of the clones is gone; compared with another copy, unresolved V genes explain less than half, and the rest is unexplained. V and J calls plus clone size are reproduced from that table; the DNA served to infer D and trimming. Recorded for this sample are around 10,000 clones; about 90% of them occurred a single time. The ten largest clones capture 6% to 8% of the sample.

In the germline V gene (reference sequence), CDR1 corresponds to LNHDA and CDR2 to SQIVND. V loses 6 bases, J loses 0 bases, and the germline ends lie 9 bases apart. The CDR3 measures 14 amino acids from cysteine to phenylalanine. Kept here is only the CDR3 DNA, which spans 42 bases and is read in frame from base 1. This material consisted of blood, taken from a patient treated with checkpoint blockade. The receptor chain draws on TRBV19 and TRBJ1-3; a tentative D call is TRBD1 (5 bases match). The origin of this receptor is a human donor with melanoma. The nucleotide sequence reads as follows: TGTGCCAGTAGCCAGAGGGGCTCTGGAAACACCATATATTTT. The resulting protein is CASSQRGSGNTIYF.